These 20 T cell receptor beta chains originate from one sample sequenced in a study of technical replicates of blood from several donors. Libraries were prepared by immunoSEQ multiplex PCR; TCRdb keeps only in-frame clonotypes and omits some of them. The sample lists tens of thousands of clones, 95% to 98% occurring once. The sequenced sample was T cells isolated from PBMCs. The receptors stem from a human donor in good health.

This sequence joins TRBV4-2 and TRBJ2-3; 11 bases are shared with TRBD2. CDR1 and CDR2 (germline): LGHNA, YNFKEQ. The CDR3 length is 18 residues. Trimming took 0 bases from V and 1 from J; bases not matched to a gene: 6. The CDR3: CASSQDHTSGSGTDTQYF. As DNA, the CDR3 is TGTGCCAGCAGCCAAGATCACACTAGCGGGAGCGGCACAGATACGCAGTATTTT.

The V and J genes are TRBV6-1 and TRBJ1-5; a possible D gene is TRBD1 (5 bases). This CDR3 contains 15 residues. Germline values: CDR1 MNHNS, CDR2 SASEGT. The V and J ends lost 7 bases and 7 bases respectively, with 20 bases between them. The CDR3 DNA is TGTGCCAGCACCAGTATGTCGGGGGGGGTACAGCCCCAGCATTTT. Its protein is CASTSMSGGVQPQHF.

This sequence joins TRBV6-5 and TRBJ1-1; D may be TRBD1 (6 bases). Germline V CDR1 and CDR2: MNHEY, SVGAGI. Trimming left V 0 bases short and J 3 bases short, with 11 bases between. The CDR3 is 15 residues long. The CDR3 DNA is TGTGCCAGCAGTTACTCGACAGGCAGGTACACTGAAGCTTTCTTT. This sequence encodes CASSYSTGRYTEAFF.

This sequence joins TRBV30 and TRBJ2-1; D is undetermined. The CDR3 is 11 amino acids. Germline values: CDR1 GTSNPN, CDR2 SVGIG (reference sequence). V lost 5 bases, J lost 10 bases, and 12 bases lay in between. The CDR3: CAWDGLAEQFF. CDR3 bases: TGTGCCTGGGACGGGTTAGCAGAGCAGTTCTTC.

The CDR3 loop is CASSPARDSGKPQHF. CDR3 coding DNA: TGTGCCAGCTCACCAGCCCGGGACAGTGGAAAGCCCCAGCATTTT. The chain is built from TRBV18 and TRBJ1-5; TRBD1 matches at 7 bases. With V trimmed by 2 bases and J by 8 bases, 9 bases remained unmatched. Germline V gene lookup returns CDR1 KGHSH and CDR2 LQKENI. The CDR3 is 15 amino acids.

The chain joins TRBV6-1 to TRBJ2-1, with TRBD2 as a possible D gene (6 bases). Trimming took off 6 bases at V and 9 bases at J, with 15 bases between the two ends. The V gene's germline CDR1 is MNHNS and CDR2 SASEGT. CDR3 length: 13 residues. CDR3 sequence reads: CASSVTSSGEQFF. DNA for the CDR3: TGTGCCAGCAGCGTGACTAGTAGCGGTGAGCAGTTCTTC.

CDR3 nucleotide sequence: TGTGCCAGCAGCTTATCCGGGACAGGGGGCAAAGAAGCTTTCTTT. Its protein is CASSLSGTGGKEAFF. This chain uses TRBV7-3 with TRBJ1-1, with 12 bases lining up with TRBD1. There are 15 residues in the CDR3. Germline V CDR1 and CDR2: SGHTA, FQGTGA. V shed 2 bases, J shed 8 bases, and the junction held 6 bases outside the gene matches.

CDR3 region: CASSTSGTGGTEAFF. The CDR3 nucleotides read TGCGCCAGCAGCACCTCCGGGACAGGGGGCACTGAAGCTTTCTTT. The chain joins TRBV5-1 to TRBJ1-1; 11 nucleotides match TRBD1. The length of the CDR3 is 15 residues. The V gene end was trimmed by 4 bases and the J gene end by 4 bases; junction bases not matched to a gene: 6. Germline lookup yields CDR1 SGHRS and CDR2 YFSETQ.

The J gene is TRBJ1-4, the V gene TRBV4-3; D is possibly TRBD1 (5 bases). This CDR3 spans 16 amino acids. Trimming shortened V by 4 bases and J by 0 bases, and 12 bases separated the two germline ends. Germline CDR1 is LGHNA and CDR2 is YSLEER. The CDR3 loop is CASSRKTGATNEKLFF. The CDR3 DNA reads as TGCGCCAGCAGCCGGAAAACAGGCGCAACTAATGAAAAACTGTTTTTT.

The chain joins TRBV5-4 to TRBJ1-4; 7 bases are shared with TRBD1. The J segment lost 0 bases and the V segment lost 3 bases, leaving 2 bases of the junction unmatched. This CDR3 is 15 amino acids long. Germline-derived CDR1 and CDR2 are SGHNT and YYREEE (reference sequence). The CDR3 loop reads CASSWDSSTNEKLFF. DNA of the CDR3: TGTGCCAGCAGCTGGGACAGCTCAACTAATGAAAAACTGTTTTTT.

This rearrangement joins TRBV7-2 to TRBJ1-2, with 8 bases lining up with TRBD1. This CDR3 comprises 14 residues. The junction had 11 bases not matched to a gene; V was cut back by 5 bases and J by 9 bases. In germline, CDR1 is SGHTA, CDR2 FQGNSA. The CDR3 DNA sequence: TGTGCCAGCAGCCCTTGGCCGGGACAGGAGAGCTACACCTTC. It translates to CASSPWPGQESYTF.

The chain is built from TRBV9 and TRBJ2-7, with D possibly TRBD1 on 8 matching bases. Trimming removed 2 bases at V and 5 bases at J, with 14 bases between. Germline assignment: CDR1 SGDLS and CDR2 YYNGEE. This CDR3 has 14 residues. CDR3 in amino acids: CASSVQGAGDEQYF. The CDR3 region has the DNA TGTGCCAGCAGCGTTCAGGGGGCGGGAGACGAGCAGTACTTC.

The V call is TRBV6-1, the J call TRBJ2-7, with 8 bases that match TRBD1. In germline, CDR1 is MNHNS, CDR2 SASEGT. The CDR3 is 14 residues long. The V segment lost 7 bases and the J segment 2 bases; nucleotides outside the gene matches: 7. CDR3 coding DNA: TGTGCCAGCAAGTCCGCGACAGGGGCCTACGAGCAGTACTTC. This encodes CASKSATGAYEQYF.

This chain links TRBV19 with TRBJ2-1; TRBD2 agrees at 9 bases. The CDR3 spans 14 residues. Germline lookup yields CDR1 LNHDA and CDR2 SQIVND (reference sequence). The ends lost 3 bases at V and 12 bases at J; junction bases unmatched: 9. CDR3 bases: TGTGCCAGTAGTATGGGACTAGCCGCCGATGGGCAGTTCTTC. Translation gives CASSMGLAADGQFF.

The V and J genes are TRBV6-1 and TRBJ1-2, with D tentatively TRBD1 (6 bases). Trimming left V 2 bases short and J 5 bases short, with 15 bases between. Germline V gene sequence: CDR1 MNHNS, CDR2 SASEGT. There are 15 residues in the CDR3. CDR3 residues: CASSERPGRGYGYTF. For the CDR3, the DNA is TGTGCCAGCAGTGAAAGGCCCGGCAGGGGATATGGCTACACCTTC.

This chain joins TRBV19 and TRBJ2-3; TRBD2 matches at 7 bases. This CDR3 is 14 amino acids long. V was pared by 5 bases and J by 6 bases, with 8 bases of the junction left unmatched. The germline V gene encodes CDR1 LNHDA and CDR2 SQIVND (reference sequence). DNA of the CDR3: TGTGCCAGTAGTTCGGGGCGGGAGATTGATACGCAGTATTTT. This sequence encodes CASSSGREIDTQYF.

The V and J genes are TRBV5-4 and TRBJ1-2; D remains ambiguous. Germline CDR1 SGHNT, CDR2 YYREEE (reference sequence). The CDR3 has 14 residues. V was shortened by 5 bases and J by 8 bases, with 19 bases between the two germline ends. CDR3 DNA: TGTGCCAGCAGAATCGAGGAGGGAGCAGGAGGCTACACCTTC. Amino acid sequence: CASRIEEGAGGYTF. The full variable domain, in which reference TRBV5-4 and TRBJ1-2 provide the parts outside the CDR3, is ETGVTQSPTHLIKTRGQQVTLRCSSQSGHNTVSWYQQALGQGPQFIFQYYREEENGRGNFPPRFSGLQFPNYSSELNVNALELDDSALYLCASRIEEGAGGYTFGSGTRLTVV.

The chain recombines TRBV9 with TRBJ2-7, with TRBD2 identical over 8 bases. The V gene's germline CDR1 is SGDLS and CDR2 YYNGEE. The CDR3 runs 14 residues. V shed 2 bases, J shed 2 bases, and the junction held 3 bases outside the gene matches. Written as DNA, the CDR3 is TGTGCCAGCAGCGTCACTAGCGGAACCTACGAGCAGTACTTC. Amino acids: CASSVTSGTYEQYF. The complete variable domain, with remaining parts taken from reference TRBV9 and TRBJ2-7, reads DSGVTQTPKHLITATGQRVTLRCSPRSGDLSVYWYQQSLDQGLQFLIQYYNGEERAKGNILERFSAQQFPDLHSELNLSSLELGDSALYFCASSVTSGTYEQYFGPGTRLTVT.

This chain links TRBV7-2 with TRBJ2-5, with 12 nucleotides matching TRBD2. J was trimmed by 1 base and V by 0 bases; bases with no gene match: 3. The CDR3 is 17 residues long. Germline V gives CDR1 SGHTA, CDR2 FQGNSA. The CDR3 sequence is CASSLARGLAGQETQYF. CDR3 DNA: TGTGCCAGCAGCTTAGCGCGGGGACTAGCGGGCCAAGAGACCCAGTACTTC.

The J gene is TRBJ1-2, the V gene TRBV28, with TRBD1 identical over 9 bases. The CDR3 is 16 amino acids. Germline V gene data show CDR1 as MDHEN and CDR2 as SYDVKM. The V and J ends lost 7 bases and 8 bases, in that order; junction bases with no gene match: 17. The CDR3 loop reads CASTKTRDRALVGYTF. CDR3 bases: TGTGCCAGCACCAAAACCCGGGACAGGGCTTTAGTGGGCTACACCTTC.